These T cell receptor beta chains were read from a single sample in a study of T cells after yellow fever vaccination. TCRdb used MiXCR to reprocess the 5' RACE reads, holding one entry per CDR3 protein. The table lists roughly 160,000 distinct CDR3 sequences, less than 9% of them singletons. Sample: CD4+ T cells sorted from PBMCs, taken 4 to 5 days after the first yellow fever vaccination. These receptor sequences come from a man younger than 30 who received the YFV17D yellow fever vaccine. Each CDR3 is given with its conserved first and last residue. D genes are given only for firm matches. Size values are once, few and many counts, or a class for expanded clones, and some rows have none.

J: TRBJ1-1; D: -; size: -; V: TRBV7-9; CDR3: CASSFLGQHEAFF; DNA: TGTGCCAGCAGCTTCCTCGGACAGCATGAAGCTTTCTTT
J: TRBJ1-2; D: -; size: many; V: TRBV28; CDR3: CASKVGASRGYTF; DNA: TGTGCCAGCAAAGTAGGGGCCTCTCGGGGCTACACCTTC
J: TRBJ2-5; D: TRBD2; size: few; V: TRBV5-1; CDR3: CASDGGAGKTQYF; DNA: TGCGCCAGCGACGGGGGGGCCGGGAAGACCCAGTACTTC
J: TRBJ2-5; D: TRBD2; size: few; V: TRBV4-2; CDR3: CASSQGSYSSGEETQYF; DNA: TGTGCCAGCAGCCAAGGGTCCTACTCTAGCGGTGAAGAGACCCAGTACTTC
J: TRBJ2-7; D: -; size: many; V: TRBV12-3/TRBV12-4; CDR3: CASSLGLAFSYEQYF; DNA: TGTGCCAGCAGTTTAGGGTTAGCGTTCTCCTACGAGCAGTACTTC
J: TRBJ2-1; D: TRBD2; size: many; V: TRBV4-1; CDR3: CASSQDSLAGNNEQFF; DNA: TGCGCCAGCAGCCAAGATTCTCTAGCGGGGAACAATGAGCAGTTCTTC
J: TRBJ2-5; D: -; size: -; V: TRBV20-1; CDR3: CSARERQGGQETQYF; DNA: TGCAGTGCTAGAGAACGGCAGGGCGGGCAAGAGACCCAGTACTTC
J: TRBJ2-7; D: TRBD1; size: many; V: TRBV6-2/TRBV6-3; CDR3: CASRQGYEQYF; DNA: TGTGCCAGCAGACAGGGGTACGAGCAGTACTTC
J: TRBJ1-5; D: TRBD1; size: few; V: TRBV7-2; CDR3: CASSLVGTGGVQPQHF; DNA: TGTGCCAGCAGCTTAGTGGGGACAGGGGGCGTCCAGCCCCAGCATTTT
J: TRBJ2-7; D: TRBD1; size: few; V: TRBV10-3; CDR3: CAIRRQGGEQYF; DNA: TGTGCCATCAGAAGACAGGGCGGCGAGCAGTACTTC